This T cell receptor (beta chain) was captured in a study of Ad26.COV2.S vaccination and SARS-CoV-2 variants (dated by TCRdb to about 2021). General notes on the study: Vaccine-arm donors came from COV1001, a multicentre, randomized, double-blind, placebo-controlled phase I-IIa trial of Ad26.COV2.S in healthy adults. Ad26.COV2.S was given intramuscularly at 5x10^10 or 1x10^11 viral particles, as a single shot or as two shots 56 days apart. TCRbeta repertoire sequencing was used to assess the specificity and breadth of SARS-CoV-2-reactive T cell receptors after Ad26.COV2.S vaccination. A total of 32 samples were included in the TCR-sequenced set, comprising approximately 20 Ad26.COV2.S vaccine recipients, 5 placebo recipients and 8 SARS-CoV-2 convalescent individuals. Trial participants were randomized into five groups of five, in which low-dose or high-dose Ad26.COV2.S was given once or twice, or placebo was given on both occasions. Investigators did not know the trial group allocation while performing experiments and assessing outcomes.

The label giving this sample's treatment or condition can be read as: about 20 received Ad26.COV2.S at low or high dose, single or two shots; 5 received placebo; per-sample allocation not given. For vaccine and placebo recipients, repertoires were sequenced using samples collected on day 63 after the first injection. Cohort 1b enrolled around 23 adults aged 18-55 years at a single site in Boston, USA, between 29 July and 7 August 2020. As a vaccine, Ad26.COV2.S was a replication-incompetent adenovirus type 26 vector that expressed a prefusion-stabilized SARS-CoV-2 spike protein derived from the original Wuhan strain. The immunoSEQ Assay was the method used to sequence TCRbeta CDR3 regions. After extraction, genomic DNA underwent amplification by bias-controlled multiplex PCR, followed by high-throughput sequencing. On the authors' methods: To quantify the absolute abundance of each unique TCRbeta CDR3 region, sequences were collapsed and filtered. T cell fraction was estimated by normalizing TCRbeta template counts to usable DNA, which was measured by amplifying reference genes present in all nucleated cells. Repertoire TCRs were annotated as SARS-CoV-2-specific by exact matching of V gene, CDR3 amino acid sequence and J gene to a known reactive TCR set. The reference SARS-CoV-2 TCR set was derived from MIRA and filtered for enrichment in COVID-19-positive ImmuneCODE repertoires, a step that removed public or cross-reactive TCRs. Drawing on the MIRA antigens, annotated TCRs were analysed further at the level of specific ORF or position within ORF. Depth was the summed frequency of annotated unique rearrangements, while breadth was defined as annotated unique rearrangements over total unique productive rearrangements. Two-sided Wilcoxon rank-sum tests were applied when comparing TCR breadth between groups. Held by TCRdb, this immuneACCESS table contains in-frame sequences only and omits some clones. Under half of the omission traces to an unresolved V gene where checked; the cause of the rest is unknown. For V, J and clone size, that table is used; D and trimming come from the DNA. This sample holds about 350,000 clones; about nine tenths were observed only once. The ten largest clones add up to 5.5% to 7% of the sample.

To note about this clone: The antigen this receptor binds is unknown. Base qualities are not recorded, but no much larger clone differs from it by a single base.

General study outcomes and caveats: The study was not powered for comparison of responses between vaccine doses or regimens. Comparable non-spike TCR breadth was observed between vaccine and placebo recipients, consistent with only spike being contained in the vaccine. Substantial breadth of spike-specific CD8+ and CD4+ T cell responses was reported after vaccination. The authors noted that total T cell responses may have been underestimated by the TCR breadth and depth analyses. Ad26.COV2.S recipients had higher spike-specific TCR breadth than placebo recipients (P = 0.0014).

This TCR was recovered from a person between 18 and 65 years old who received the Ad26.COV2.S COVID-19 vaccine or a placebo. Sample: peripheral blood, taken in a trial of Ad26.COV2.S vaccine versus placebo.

The sequenced DNA: TGTGCCAGTAGTATACCGGGGTACGGCCAGCCCCAGCATTTT. Translated, it gives CASSIPGYGQPQHF. The chain links TRBV19 with TRBJ1-5, with no confidently assigned D gene. The germline V gene encodes CDR1 LNHDA and CDR2 SQIVND (reference sequence). Its CDR3 holds 14 amino acids, cysteine through phenylalanine. The only DNA kept is the CDR3, 42 bases in frame from the first base. A distance of 12 bases separates the germline ends of V and J, which lose 2 bases and 7 bases respectively.